This section outlines one TCR beta chain sequence together with its context. This sample is drawn from a study of control samples from healthy donors and cancer patients. V was pared by 6 bases and J by 0 bases, with 13 bases between. The CDR3 loop spans 15 amino acids. Germline V gene sequence: CDR1 MRHNA, CDR2 SNTAGT. Only in-frame clones appear in the TCRdb table, and some are missing; sequencing was by immunoSEQ multiplex PCR. The sample lists about 120,000 clones, approximately 90% seen once, with approximately 3.2% in the top ten. This clonotype originated in a man in his forties in good health. Sequenced material: blood. The genes are TRBV6-4 and TRBJ2-3; D gene ambiguous. The CDR3 bases are TGTGCCAGCAGAGTGACGGGTACTAGCACAGATACGCAGTATTTT. Its protein product is CASRVTGTSTDTQYF.